This entry is about one T cell receptor beta chain. The antigen is not known. These data belong to a study of OX40 agonist ivuxolimab in advanced cancers. Study observations and caveats: Both blood CD4+ and CD8+ T cells showed clonal growth by week 6 at 0.1 to 3.0 mg/kg. CD8+ T cells were the subset that, on average, had more expanded clones than CD4+.

This CDR3 comprises 13 residues. The V gene lost 1 base and the J gene lost 12 bases, with 16 bases spanning the gap. Per the germline V gene, CDR1 is SGHVS and CDR2 is FNYEAQ. The assay was immunoSEQ multiplex PCR, and TCRdb's table has in-frame clones only and misses some. Here the sample spans tens of thousands of clones, 84% being singletons. This clonotype was obtained from an adult with an advanced solid tumor such as melanoma, head and neck, liver or kidney cancer. The starting material was CD4+ or CD8+ T cells sorted from blood, obtained in a trial of the OX40 agonist ivuxolimab. The chain has TRBV7-6 and TRBJ2-7; the D gene is possibly TRBD2 (6 bases). The CDR3: CASSLEFGGAAYF. Here the CDR3 DNA reads TGTGCCAGCAGCTTAGAGTTCGGGGGAGCCGCGTACTTC.